This is a list of T cell receptor beta chains from one sample in a study of post-analysis software for immune sequencing data. TCRdb reprocessed the PCR reads via MiXCR and lists one record per CDR3 protein. The profile shows 800,000 to 950,000 distinct CDR3 sequences, under 70% of them singletons. The source material was blood. These receptors came from a girl aged 5 to 17 with multiple sclerosis. Each CDR3 is given with its conserved first and last residue. Fields, in order: V gene, clone size, D gene, J gene, CDR3 protein, CDR3 DNA. A D gene is named only where the DNA matches it firmly. Clone sizes are given selectively: once, few, many, or a class where the clone is expanded.

V gene: TRBV11-2; clone size: few; D gene: .; J gene: TRBJ2-1; CDR3 protein: CASSPIFVGHYNEQFF; CDR3 DNA: TGTGCCAGCAGCCCTATCTTTGTGGGACACTACAATGAGCAGTTCTTC
V gene: TRBV7-9; clone size: .; D gene: .; J gene: TRBJ1-2; CDR3 protein: CASSLSTRDGYTF; CDR3 DNA: TGTGCCAGCAGCTTAAGTACGAGGGATGGCTACACCTTC
V gene: TRBV12-3/TRBV12-4; clone size: .; D gene: TRBD1; J gene: TRBJ1-2; CDR3 protein: CASGGGNYGYTF; CDR3 DNA: TGTGCCAGCGGAGGGGGCAACTATGGCTACACCTTC
V gene: TRBV9; clone size: .; D gene: .; J gene: TRBJ1-1; CDR3 protein: CASSIADSRGNTEAFF; CDR3 DNA: TGTGCCAGCAGCATAGCGGACAGCCGGGGGAACACTGAAGCTTTCTTT
V gene: TRBV5-1; clone size: .; D gene: .; J gene: TRBJ2-5; CDR3 protein: CASSMGPYQETQYF; CDR3 DNA: TGCGCCAGCAGCATGGGACCGTACCAAGAGACCCAGTACTTC
V gene: TRBV5-6; clone size: .; D gene: .; J gene: TRBJ1-1; CDR3 protein: CASSSETGNRNTEAFF; CDR3 DNA: TGTGCCAGCAGCTCAGAAACAGGTAATCGGAACACTGAAGCTTTCTTT
V gene: TRBV20-1; clone size: once; D gene: .; J gene: TRBJ2-5; CDR3 protein: CSAKYGAEETQYF; CDR3 DNA: TGCAGTGCCAAATACGGGGCTGAAGAGACCCAGTACTTC
V gene: TRBV7-9; clone size: .; D gene: .; J gene: TRBJ2-5; CDR3 protein: CASGTSGTLKETQYF; CDR3 DNA: TGTGCCAGTGGTACTTCCGGGACATTGAAAGAGACCCAGTACTTC
V gene: TRBV7-3; clone size: .; D gene: .; J gene: TRBJ2-5; CDR3 protein: CASSSRGTVGEETQYF; CDR3 DNA: TGTGCCAGCAGCTCCCGGGGGACAGTCGGCGAAGAGACCCAGTACTTC
V gene: TRBV7-2; clone size: .; D gene: TRBD2; J gene: TRBJ2-3; CDR3 protein: CASSLGGLAGDWGTDTQYF; CDR3 DNA: TGTGCCAGCAGCTTAGGGGGACTAGCGGGAGATTGGGGCACAGATACGCAGTATTTT
V gene: TRBV20-1; clone size: few; D gene: .; J gene: TRBJ1-6; CDR3 protein: CSASRAGMRSPLHF; CDR3 DNA: TGCAGTGCATCTAGGGCGGGCATGAGGTCACCCCTCCACTTT
V gene: TRBV5-1; clone size: .; D gene: .; J gene: TRBJ2-7; CDR3 protein: CASRYDDISYEQYF; CDR3 DNA: TGCGCCAGCAGGTACGATGATATCTCCTACGAGCAGTACTTC
V gene: TRBV25-1; clone size: few; D gene: TRBD1; J gene: TRBJ2-7; CDR3 protein: CASSELVGTESYEQYF; CDR3 DNA: TGTGCCAGCAGTGAATTGGTAGGGACAGAATCCTACGAGCAGTACTTC
V gene: TRBV3-1; clone size: .; D gene: TRBD1; J gene: TRBJ2-4; CDR3 protein: CASSHTGTANIQYF; CDR3 DNA: TGTGCCAGCAGCCACACCGGGACAGCAAACATTCAGTACTTC
V gene: TRBV10-3; clone size: many; D gene: .; J gene: TRBJ2-7; CDR3 protein: CAIGRGHEQYF; CDR3 DNA: TGTGCCATCGGCAGGGGTCACGAGCAGTACTTC
V gene: TRBV28; clone size: .; D gene: TRBD2; J gene: TRBJ2-3; CDR3 protein: CASSRAGATTDTQYF; CDR3 DNA: TGTGCCAGCAGTCGAGCGGGAGCAACCACAGATACGCAGTATTTT
V gene: TRBV5-1; clone size: .; D gene: .; J gene: TRBJ2-7; CDR3 protein: CASSLTRVRNYEQYF; CDR3 DNA: TGCGCCAGCAGCTTGACCAGGGTGAGGAACTACGAGCAGTACTTC
V gene: TRBV5-8; clone size: .; D gene: .; J gene: TRBJ1-2; CDR3 protein: CASSLAGWGFNYGYTF; CDR3 DNA: TGTGCCAGCAGCTTGGCTGGATGGGGATTTAACTATGGTTACACCTTC
V gene: TRBV20-1; clone size: .; D gene: .; J gene: TRBJ2-7; CDR3 protein: CSASRRGAGDEQYF; CDR3 DNA: TGCAGTGCTAGTCGCCGGGGGGCTGGGGACGAGCAGTACTTC
V gene: TRBV4-1; clone size: .; D gene: .; J gene: TRBJ2-4; CDR3 protein: CASSLPWGGGGKTGEQYF; CDR3 DNA: TGCGCCAGCAGCCTCCCTTGGGGAGGGGGCGGTAAAACTGGGGAGCAGTACTTC
V gene: TRBV6-6; clone size: .; D gene: .; J gene: TRBJ2-7; CDR3 protein: CASSYSSDEQYF; CDR3 DNA: TGTGCCAGCAGCTATAGCAGCGACGAGCAGTACTTC
V gene: TRBV6-1; clone size: .; D gene: TRBD2; J gene: TRBJ2-1; CDR3 protein: CASSAASGGLYNEQFF; CDR3 DNA: TGTGCCAGCAGTGCTGCTAGCGGGGGTTTATACAATGAGCAGTTCTTC
V gene: TRBV4-2; clone size: .; D gene: .; J gene: TRBJ2-3; CDR3 protein: CASSQVPGGTDTQYF; CDR3 DNA: TGTGCCAGCAGCCAAGTCCCCGGGGGCACAGATACGCAGTATTTT
V gene: TRBV7-2; clone size: .; D gene: TRBD2; J gene: TRBJ2-3; CDR3 protein: CASSLDPAGGTQYF; CDR3 DNA: TGTGCCAGCAGCTTAGACCCAGCGGGGGGTACGCAGTATTTT
V gene: TRBV6-5; clone size: .; D gene: TRBD1; J gene: TRBJ2-7; CDR3 protein: CASSYGDRVNEQYF; CDR3 DNA: TGTGCCAGCAGTTACGGGGACAGGGTCAACGAGCAGTACTTC
V gene: TRBV20-1; clone size: .; D gene: .; J gene: TRBJ2-1; CDR3 protein: CSAGLQISYNEQFF; CDR3 DNA: TGCAGTGCTGGACTGCAAATCTCCTACAATGAGCAGTTCTTC
V gene: TRBV29-1; clone size: .; D gene: .; J gene: TRBJ1-2; CDR3 protein: CSVVGGNNYGYTF; CDR3 DNA: TGCAGCGTTGTGGGGGGAAACAACTATGGCTACACCTTC
V gene: TRBV7-9; clone size: .; D gene: .; J gene: TRBJ1-5; CDR3 protein: CASSLFPQTDSNQPQHF; CDR3 DNA: TGTGCCAGCAGCTTATTCCCACAAACGGATAGCAATCAGCCCCAGCATTTT
V gene: TRBV27; clone size: .; D gene: TRBD2; J gene: TRBJ2-4; CDR3 protein: CASGLAGPLEQYF; CDR3 DNA: TGTGCCAGCGGTCTAGCGGGCCCCTTGGAGCAGTACTTC
V gene: TRBV20-1; clone size: .; D gene: .; J gene: TRBJ2-7; CDR3 protein: CSVTGGSVTTYEQYF; CDR3 DNA: TGCAGTGTCACGGGGGGCAGCGTAACAACCTACGAGCAGTACTTC
V gene: TRBV12-3/TRBV12-4; clone size: .; D gene: TRBD2; J gene: TRBJ2-7; CDR3 protein: CASSRTSGRYGQYF; CDR3 DNA: TGTGCCAGCAGTCGGACTAGCGGCCGCTACGGGCAGTACTTC
V gene: TRBV6-5; clone size: .; D gene: .; J gene: TRBJ1-4; CDR3 protein: CASTRPGAYEKLFF; CDR3 DNA: TGTGCCAGCACCCGACCGGGAGCGTATGAAAAACTGTTTTTT
V gene: TRBV2; clone size: .; D gene: .; J gene: TRBJ2-5; CDR3 protein: CASSTDPETQYF; CDR3 DNA: TGTGCCAGCAGTACGGATCCCGAAACCCAGTACTTC
V gene: TRBV27; clone size: .; D gene: .; J gene: TRBJ2-3; CDR3 protein: CASSPIPRTDTQYF; CDR3 DNA: TGTGCCAGCAGTCCGATCCCGCGCACAGATACGCAGTATTTT
V gene: TRBV15; clone size: few; D gene: .; J gene: TRBJ2-1; CDR3 protein: CATSTIGTANEQFF; CDR3 DNA: TGTGCCACCAGTACCATCGGGACTGCCAATGAGCAGTTCTTC
V gene: TRBV5-5; clone size: .; D gene: TRBD2; J gene: TRBJ2-5; CDR3 protein: CASSFGLAGVETQYF; CDR3 DNA: TGTGCCAGCAGTTTTGGACTAGCGGGAGTGGAGACCCAGTACTTC
V gene: TRBV27; clone size: .; D gene: TRBD1; J gene: TRBJ2-6; CDR3 protein: CASSLSRGLTSGANVLTF; CDR3 DNA: TGTGCCAGCAGTTTATCCAGGGGGCTGACCTCTGGGGCCAACGTCCTGACTTTC
V gene: TRBV7-3; clone size: few; D gene: TRBD2; J gene: TRBJ2-5; CDR3 protein: CASRSSGRADETQYF; CDR3 DNA: TGTGCCAGCAGGTCTAGCGGGAGGGCCGATGAGACCCAGTACTTC
V gene: TRBV14; clone size: .; D gene: .; J gene: TRBJ2-7; CDR3 protein: CASSPWAVGPLSYEQYF; CDR3 DNA: TGTGCCAGCAGCCCTTGGGCGGTAGGGCCCCTCTCCTACGAGCAGTACTTC
V gene: TRBV20-1; clone size: .; D gene: TRBD1; J gene: TRBJ2-5; CDR3 protein: CSARDRGQGRETQYF; CDR3 DNA: TGCAGTGCTAGAGATCGAGGACAGGGAAGAGAGACCCAGTACTTC
V gene: TRBV20-1; clone size: .; D gene: .; J gene: TRBJ1-2; CDR3 protein: CSAPHPGDGYTF; CDR3 DNA: TGCAGTGCTCCTCACCCAGGAGATGGCTACACCTTC
V gene: TRBV7-9; clone size: .; D gene: .; J gene: TRBJ2-1; CDR3 protein: CASSLLAPEYNEQFF; CDR3 DNA: TGTGCCAGCAGCTTGCTAGCGCCTGAATACAATGAGCAGTTCTTC
V gene: TRBV27; clone size: .; D gene: .; J gene: TRBJ2-2; CDR3 protein: CASRAFTVTGELFF; CDR3 DNA: TGTGCCAGCAGGGCATTTACAGTGACCGGGGAGCTGTTTTTT
V gene: TRBV12-3/TRBV12-4; clone size: .; D gene: .; J gene: TRBJ2-1; CDR3 protein: CASSSTRLHNEQFF; CDR3 DNA: TGTGCCAGCAGTTCTACCCGACTGCACAATGAGCAGTTCTTC
V gene: TRBV10-3; clone size: few; D gene: .; J gene: TRBJ2-1; CDR3 protein: CAIGRGRERGISYNEQFF; CDR3 DNA: TGTGCCATCGGTCGGGGGCGGGAACGGGGGATATCCTACAATGAGCAGTTCTTC
V gene: TRBV27; clone size: few; D gene: .; J gene: TRBJ2-7; CDR3 protein: CASGWTAYEQYF; CDR3 DNA: TGTGCCAGCGGATGGACAGCCTACGAGCAGTACTTC
V gene: TRBV15; clone size: .; D gene: TRBD1; J gene: TRBJ2-1; CDR3 protein: CATSRDFGTGAYNEQFF; CDR3 DNA: TGTGCCACCAGCAGAGATTTTGGGACAGGGGCCTACAATGAGCAGTTCTTC
V gene: TRBV5-1; clone size: few; D gene: TRBD2; J gene: TRBJ2-7; CDR3 protein: CASSLGTSGRGEQYF; CDR3 DNA: TGCGCCAGCAGCCTCGGGACTAGCGGGAGGGGCGAGCAGTACTTC
V gene: TRBV5-6; clone size: .; D gene: TRBD2; J gene: TRBJ2-1; CDR3 protein: CASSPLAGELTPYNEQFF; CDR3 DNA: TGTGCCAGCAGCCCACTAGCGGGAGAGCTTACGCCTTACAATGAGCAGTTCTTC
V gene: TRBV29-1; clone size: few; D gene: .; J gene: TRBJ2-7; CDR3 protein: CSVQRRQGAYEQYF; CDR3 DNA: TGCAGCGTCCAGAGGCGTCAGGGAGCCTACGAGCAGTACTTC
V gene: TRBV7-9; clone size: .; D gene: TRBD1; J gene: TRBJ2-1; CDR3 protein: CASSLGVGQGRVNEQFF; CDR3 DNA: TGTGCCAGCAGCTTAGGGGTTGGACAGGGTCGGGTCAATGAGCAGTTCTTC
V gene: TRBV29-1; clone size: few; D gene: .; J gene: TRBJ2-5; CDR3 protein: CSVGARGGQETQYF; CDR3 DNA: TGCAGCGTTGGGGCCAGGGGAGGCCAAGAGACCCAGTACTTC
V gene: TRBV29-1; clone size: .; D gene: TRBD1; J gene: TRBJ2-5; CDR3 protein: CSVEPGQGQETQYF; CDR3 DNA: TGCAGCGTTGAGCCGGGACAGGGGCAAGAGACCCAGTACTTC
V gene: TRBV4-1; clone size: .; D gene: .; J gene: TRBJ2-1; CDR3 protein: CASSQQPAQGSSSYNEQFF; CDR3 DNA: TGCGCCAGCAGCCAACAGCCGGCCCAAGGCTCTAGCTCCTACAATGAGCAGTTCTTC
V gene: TRBV3-1; clone size: .; D gene: .; J gene: TRBJ1-2; CDR3 protein: CASSQLKANYGYTF; CDR3 DNA: TGTGCCAGCAGCCAACTCAAAGCTAACTATGGCTACACCTTC